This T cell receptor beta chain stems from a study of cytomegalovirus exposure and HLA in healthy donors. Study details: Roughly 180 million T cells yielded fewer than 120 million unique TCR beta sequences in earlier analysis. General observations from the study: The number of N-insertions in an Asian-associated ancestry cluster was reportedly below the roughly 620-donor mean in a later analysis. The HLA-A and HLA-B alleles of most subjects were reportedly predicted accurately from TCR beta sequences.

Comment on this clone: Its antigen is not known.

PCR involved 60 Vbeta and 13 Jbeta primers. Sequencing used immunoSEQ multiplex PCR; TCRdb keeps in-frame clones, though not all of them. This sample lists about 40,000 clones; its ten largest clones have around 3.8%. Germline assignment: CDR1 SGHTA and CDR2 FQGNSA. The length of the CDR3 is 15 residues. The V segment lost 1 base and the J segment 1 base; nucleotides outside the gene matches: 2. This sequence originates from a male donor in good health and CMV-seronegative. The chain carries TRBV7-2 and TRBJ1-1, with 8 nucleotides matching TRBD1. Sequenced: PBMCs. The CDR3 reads CASSLGDRRNTEAFF. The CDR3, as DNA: TGTGCCAGCAGCTTAGGGGACAGGCGGAACACTGAAGCTTTCTTT.